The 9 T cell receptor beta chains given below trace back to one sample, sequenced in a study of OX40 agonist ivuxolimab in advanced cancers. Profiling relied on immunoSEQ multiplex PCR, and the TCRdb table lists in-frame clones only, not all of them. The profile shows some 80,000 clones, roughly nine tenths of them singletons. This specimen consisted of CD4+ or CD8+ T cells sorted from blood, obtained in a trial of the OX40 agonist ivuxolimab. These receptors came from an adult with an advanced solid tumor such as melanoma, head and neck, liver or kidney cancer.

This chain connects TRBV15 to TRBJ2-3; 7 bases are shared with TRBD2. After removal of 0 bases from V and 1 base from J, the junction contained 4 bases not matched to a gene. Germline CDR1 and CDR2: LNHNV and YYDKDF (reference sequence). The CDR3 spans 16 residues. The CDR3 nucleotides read TGTGCCACCAGCAGAGAGAGGAGCGGGGGCACAGATACGCAGTATTTT. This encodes CATSRERSGGTDTQYF.

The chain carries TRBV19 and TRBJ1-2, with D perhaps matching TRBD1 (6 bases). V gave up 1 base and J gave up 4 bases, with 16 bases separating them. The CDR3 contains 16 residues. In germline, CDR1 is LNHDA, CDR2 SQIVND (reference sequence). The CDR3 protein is CASSIVIQGRSYGYTF. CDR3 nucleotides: TGTGCCAGTAGTATAGTCATTCAGGGGCGAAGCTATGGCTACACCTTC.

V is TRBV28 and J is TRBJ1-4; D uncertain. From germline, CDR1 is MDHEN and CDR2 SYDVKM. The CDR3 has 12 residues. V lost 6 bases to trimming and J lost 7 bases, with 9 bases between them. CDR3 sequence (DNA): TGTGCCAGCAGGGGAAACAGTGAAAAACTGTTTTTT. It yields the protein CASRGNSEKLFF.

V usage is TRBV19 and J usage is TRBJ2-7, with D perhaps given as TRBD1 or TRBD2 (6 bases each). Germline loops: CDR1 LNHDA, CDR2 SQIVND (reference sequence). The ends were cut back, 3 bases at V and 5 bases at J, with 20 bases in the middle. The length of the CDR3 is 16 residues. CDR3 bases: TGTGCCAGTAGTATGGGGCCCGTTGGGGGGCGCAACGAGCAGTACTTC. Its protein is CASSMGPVGGRNEQYF. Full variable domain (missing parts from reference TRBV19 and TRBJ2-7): DGGITQSPKYLFRKEGQNVTLSCEQNLNHDAMYWYRQDPGQGLRLIYYSQIVNDFQKGDIAEGYSVSREKKESFPLTVTSAQKNPTAFYLCASSMGPVGGRNEQYFGPGTRLTVT.

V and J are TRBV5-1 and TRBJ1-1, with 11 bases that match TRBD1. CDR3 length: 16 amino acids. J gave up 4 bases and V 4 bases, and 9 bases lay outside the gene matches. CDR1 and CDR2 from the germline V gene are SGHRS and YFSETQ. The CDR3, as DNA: TGCGCCAGCAGCCTACGGACAGGGGGCTGGAGCACTGAAGCTTTCTTT. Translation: CASSLRTGGWSTEAFF.

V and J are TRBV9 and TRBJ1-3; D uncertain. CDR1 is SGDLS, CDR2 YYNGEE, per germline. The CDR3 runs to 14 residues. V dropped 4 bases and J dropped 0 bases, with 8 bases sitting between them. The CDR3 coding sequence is TGTGCCAGCAGCCCTCGACCCTCTGGAAACACCATATATTTT. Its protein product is CASSPRPSGNTIYF.

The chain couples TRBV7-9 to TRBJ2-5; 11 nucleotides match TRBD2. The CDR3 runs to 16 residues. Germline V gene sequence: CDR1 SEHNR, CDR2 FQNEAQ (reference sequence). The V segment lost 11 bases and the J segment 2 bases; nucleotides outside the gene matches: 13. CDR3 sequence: CASSGVAGGSQETQYF. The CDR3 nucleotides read TGTGCCTCCTCGGGGGTAGCGGGAGGGTCACAAGAGACCCAGTACTTC.

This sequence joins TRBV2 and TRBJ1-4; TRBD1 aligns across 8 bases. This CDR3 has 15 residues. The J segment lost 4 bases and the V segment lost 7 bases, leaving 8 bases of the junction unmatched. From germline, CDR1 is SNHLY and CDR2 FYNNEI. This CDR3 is CASMTGQGYNEKLFF. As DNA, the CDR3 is TGTGCCAGCATGACTGGACAGGGCTATAATGAAAAACTGTTTTTT. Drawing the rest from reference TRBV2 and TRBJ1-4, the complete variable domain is EPEVTQTPSHQVTQMGQEVILRCVPISNHLYFYWYRQILGQKVEFLVSFYNNEISEKSEIFDDQFSVERPDGSNFTLKIRSTKLEDSAMYFCASMTGQGYNEKLFFGSGTQLSVL.

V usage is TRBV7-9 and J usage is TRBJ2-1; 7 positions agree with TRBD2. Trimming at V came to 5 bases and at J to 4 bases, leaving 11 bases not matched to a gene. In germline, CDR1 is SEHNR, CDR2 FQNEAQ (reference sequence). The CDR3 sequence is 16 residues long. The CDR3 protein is CASSLNLGTTYNEQFF. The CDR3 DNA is TGTGCCAGCAGCCTCAACCTCGGGACTACATACAATGAGCAGTTCTTC.